This note documents a single T cell receptor (beta chain) sequence. Extracted RNA was reverse transcribed, and the resulting cDNA served as sequencing template. Assay used: immunoSEQ multiplex PCR; TCRdb lists only in-frame clones, some missing. The top ten clones hold roughly 47% of a sample with approximately 58,000 clones, 44% of them seen once. The source of the sample is a study of CD8+ T cells in alopecia areata. The CDR3 is made up of 14 amino acids. Trimming shortened V by 11 bases and J by 0 bases, and 13 bases separated the two germline ends. The chain recombines TRBV23-1 with TRBJ2-2; no clear D. TRBV23-1 is treated as an ORF (open reading frame) with a function not yet certain. The sample taken for sequencing was NKG2D-low CD8+ T cells sorted from blood. This TCR was sampled from a human donor with alopecia areata. CDR3 in amino acids: CARAPATNTGELFF. In DNA form, the CDR3 reads TGCGCCCGAGCACCAGCTACGAACACCGGGGAGCTGTTTTTT.